The rows below give T cell receptor beta chains drawn from one sample of a study of blood T cell repertoires in COVID-19. Sequencing was performed with immunoSEQ multiplex PCR; in TCRdb, only in-frame clones are kept and a portion is missing. The table lists 90,000 to 110,000 clones, over 75% of them singletons, with about 7% in the top ten. Material for sequencing was peripheral blood. The receptors here all came from a woman between 45 and 60 years old with acute or convalescent COVID-19. CDR3s include the opening cysteine and the closing phenylalanine or tryptophan. Each record gives: V gene, J gene, clone size, D gene, CDR3 DNA, CDR3 protein. A D gene is named only where the DNA matches it firmly. Clone size appears in some rows only: once, few, many, or a class for an expanded clone.

V gene: TRBV2
J gene: TRBJ1-6
clone size: -
D gene: -
CDR3 DNA: TGTGCCAGCAGGCCCCGCGGGGGTATTAATTCACCCCTCCACTTT
CDR3 protein: CASRPRGGINSPLHF

V gene: TRBV25-1
J gene: TRBJ1-3
clone size: -
D gene: TRBD1
CDR3 DNA: TGTGCCAGCAGCGCGACAGGGGATTTTAAGTCTGGAAACACCATATATTTT
CDR3 protein: CASSATGDFKSGNTIYF

V gene: TRBV6-5
J gene: TRBJ2-6
clone size: -
D gene: -
CDR3 DNA: TGTGCCAGCAGCCGTCTGAGCTCTGGGGCCAACGTCCTGACTTTC
CDR3 protein: CASSRLSSGANVLTF

V gene: TRBV9
J gene: TRBJ2-1
clone size: -
D gene: -
CDR3 DNA: TGTGCCAGCAGCGTAGTGGGGGCTGCCTTTGGTGAGCAGTTCTTC
CDR3 protein: CASSVVGAAFGEQFF

V gene: TRBV6-5
J gene: TRBJ1-2
clone size: -
D gene: TRBD1
CDR3 DNA: TGTGCCAGCAGCACAGGGGGGGTGGGTGGCTACACCTTC
CDR3 protein: CASSTGGVGGYTF

V gene: TRBV5-1
J gene: TRBJ2-2
clone size: -
D gene: -
CDR3 DNA: TGCGCCAGCGGGGCTGGACCCCACGGGTCGAACACCGGGGAGCTGTTTTTT
CDR3 protein: CASGAGPHGSNTGELFF

V gene: TRBV10-3
J gene: TRBJ2-1
clone size: once
D gene: TRBD2
CDR3 DNA: TGTGCTTCTCAACGAGGGGGTAGCGGGGGGTACAATGAGCAGTTCTTC
CDR3 protein: CASQRGGSGGYNEQFF

V gene: TRBV30
J gene: TRBJ2-1
clone size: -
D gene: -
CDR3 DNA: TGTGCCTGGAACTCAGGGGAGAGGAAGCAGTTCTTC
CDR3 protein: CAWNSGERKQFF

V gene: TRBV2
J gene: TRBJ1-3
clone size: -
D gene: -
CDR3 DNA: TGTGCCAGCATGAGCTCTACCCTCCTTGGAAACACCATATATTTT
CDR3 protein: CASMSSTLLGNTIYF

V gene: TRBV5-1
J gene: TRBJ2-2
clone size: once
D gene: -
CDR3 DNA: TGCGCCAGCAGCCTCCCGACAGGGTCGGGGGCCGGGGAGCTGTTTTTT
CDR3 protein: CASSLPTGSGAGELFF

V gene: TRBV6-5
J gene: TRBJ1-4
clone size: -
D gene: -
CDR3 DNA: TGTGCCAGCAGTTACGAGTTGCGGACTAATGAAAAACTGTTTTTT
CDR3 protein: CASSYELRTNEKLFF

V gene: TRBV10-3
J gene: TRBJ1-3
clone size: -
D gene: -
CDR3 DNA: TGTGCCATCACCCCTTCAGGGAACTCTGGAAACACCATATATTTT
CDR3 protein: CAITPSGNSGNTIYF

V gene: TRBV2
J gene: TRBJ2-2
clone size: -
D gene: TRBD1
CDR3 DNA: TGTGCCAGCAGGGGGACAGGGACCGGGGAGCTGTTTTTT
CDR3 protein: CASRGTGTGELFF

V gene: TRBV3-1/TRBV3-2
J gene: TRBJ2-5
clone size: -
D gene: -
CDR3 DNA: TGTGCCAGCAGCCAAATTGGAGGCGGGTTCCAAGAGACCCAGTACTTC
CDR3 protein: CASSQIGGGFQETQYF

V gene: TRBV5-1
J gene: TRBJ1-3
clone size: once
D gene: TRBD1
CDR3 DNA: TGCGCCAGCAGCTCAGGGACAGGCTCTGGAAACACCATATATTTT
CDR3 protein: CASSSGTGSGNTIYF

V gene: TRBV28
J gene: TRBJ2-7
clone size: -
D gene: -
CDR3 DNA: TGTGCCAGCAGTTTAGTCCAGTACGAGCAGTACTTC
CDR3 protein: CASSLVQYEQYF

V gene: TRBV12-3/TRBV12-4
J gene: TRBJ2-7
clone size: -
D gene: TRBD1
CDR3 DNA: TGTGCCAGCAGCCGGGACAGCTCCTACGAGCAGTACTTC
CDR3 protein: CASSRDSSYEQYF

V gene: TRBV6-4
J gene: TRBJ1-3
clone size: once
D gene: -
CDR3 DNA: TGTGCCAGCAGTTCCGAGGCTGGAAACACCATATATTTT
CDR3 protein: CASSSEAGNTIYF

V gene: TRBV5-1
J gene: TRBJ1-1
clone size: -
D gene: -
CDR3 DNA: TGCGCCAGCAGCTTCACGGGGATGAACACTGAAGCTTTCTTT
CDR3 protein: CASSFTGMNTEAFF

V gene: TRBV19
J gene: TRBJ1-6
clone size: -
D gene: TRBD1
CDR3 DNA: TGTGCCAGTAGTATGGGTATGACAGGGGGGAGTTCACCCCTCCACTTT
CDR3 protein: CASSMGMTGGSSPLHF

V gene: TRBV18
J gene: TRBJ1-1
clone size: -
D gene: -
CDR3 DNA: TGTGCCAGCTCACCAGGACAGAACACTGAAGCTTTCTTT
CDR3 protein: CASSPGQNTEAFF

V gene: TRBV7-7
J gene: TRBJ2-1
clone size: -
D gene: TRBD1
CDR3 DNA: TGTGCCAGCAGCTTAGGACAGGGGTTGCATGAGCAGTTCTTC
CDR3 protein: CASSLGQGLHEQFF

V gene: TRBV3-1/TRBV3-2
J gene: TRBJ2-7
clone size: -
D gene: -
CDR3 DNA: TGTGCCAGCAGCGGGAGGAACGAGCAGTACTTC
CDR3 protein: CASSGRNEQYF

V gene: TRBV9
J gene: TRBJ1-2
clone size: -
D gene: -
CDR3 DNA: TGTGCCAGCAGCGTCCGGGACACAAGCTATGGCTACACCTTC
CDR3 protein: CASSVRDTSYGYTF

V gene: TRBV5-4
J gene: TRBJ2-6
clone size: -
D gene: -
CDR3 DNA: TGTGCCAGCAGCTTGATGATTGAGCGGGTCCTGACTTTC
CDR3 protein: CASSLMIERVLTF

V gene: TRBV6-6
J gene: TRBJ1-2
clone size: -
D gene: TRBD1
CDR3 DNA: TGTGCCATTCGGACAGGGGACTATGGCTACACCTTC
CDR3 protein: CAIRTGDYGYTF

V gene: TRBV5-1
J gene: TRBJ1-2
clone size: -
D gene: TRBD1
CDR3 DNA: TGCGCCAGCAGCTCCGGCGGGGGAGCCGACAGGGGAGGCTACACCTTC
CDR3 protein: CASSSGGGADRGGYTF

V gene: TRBV7-9
J gene: TRBJ1-5
clone size: once
D gene: -
CDR3 DNA: TGTGCCAGCAGCTTAGGGCAGGGTAATCAGCCCCAGCATTTT
CDR3 protein: CASSLGQGNQPQHF

V gene: TRBV19
J gene: TRBJ1-4
clone size: -
D gene: -
CDR3 DNA: TGTGCCAGTAGTGGACAGTTTCCGGGTGAAAAACTGTTTTTT
CDR3 protein: CASSGQFPGEKLFF

V gene: TRBV25-1
J gene: TRBJ1-6
clone size: -
D gene: TRBD1
CDR3 DNA: TGTGCCAGCAGTGACCCAAGACAGGGTGGTAATTCACCCCTCCACTTT
CDR3 protein: CASSDPRQGGNSPLHF

V gene: TRBV7-2
J gene: TRBJ1-1
clone size: -
D gene: -
CDR3 DNA: TGTGCCAGCACCCCAGGACACTCGAACACTGAAGCTTTCTTT
CDR3 protein: CASTPGHSNTEAFF

V gene: TRBV7-8
J gene: TRBJ2-5
clone size: -
D gene: -
CDR3 DNA: TGTGCCAGCAGAGCGGCGGGCCAAAAGGCCCAGTACTTC
CDR3 protein: CASRAAGQKAQYF

V gene: TRBV23-1
J gene: TRBJ1-1
clone size: -
D gene: -
CDR3 DNA: TGCGCCAGCAGTCAATCGGCTACAGTTGAAGCTTTCTTT
CDR3 protein: CASSQSATVEAFF